This TCR beta chain was captured by sequencing in a study of monozygotic twins with inflammatory bowel disease (dated by TCRdb to the late 2010s). With regard to the full study: The full study comprised around 28 monozygotic twin pairs: nine German pairs (four IBD-concordant, five IBD-discordant) and 19 IBD-discordant Danish pairs. The search for disease-associated traits relied mainly on comparing, within discordant pairs, IBD patients with their genetically identical healthy co-twins. Each individual had, on average, about 151 000 unique TCRalpha sequences and 181 000 unique TCRbeta sequences available for analysis.

Note on this clonotype: Its antigen has not been determined.

The protocol used for the library was 5' RACE. The input for every TCR library was roughly 3,200 ng of total RNA. For each sample, cDNA synthesis was carried out in eight separate reactions using SMARTScribe reverse transcriptase. During cDNA synthesis, template switching was used to introduce unique molecular identifiers that contained a 6-nucleotide sample barcode. Two nested PCRs of roughly 16 and 10 cycles amplified the TCRalpha and TCRbeta cDNA, and bead purification followed each PCR. Before amplification, cDNA was treated with uracil DNA-glycosylase and purified using the QIAquick PCR purification kit. The second PCR added Illumina TruSeq-compatible adapters along with sample-specific barcodes. Library quality and concentration were checked on TapeStation and Qubit, and libraries were pooled at about 5 ng each. Sequencing of the pooled libraries was done on an Illumina HiSeq2500 single-index Rapid Run using custom sequencing primers and 2 x 100 bp reads. As for the authors' bioinformatics: MiGEC version 1.2.6 was used for UMI-based consensus assembly to correct PCR and sequencing errors. MiXCR version 2.1.1 handled V(D)J alignment, clonotype assembly and CDR3 extraction. Normalisation of gene usage, clonotype sharing and MAIT/NKT TCR abundance was achieved by analysing the top 1000, 10 000 and 20 000 clonotypes per sample. After downsampling to 27 000 UMIs, diversity was calculated as the inverse Simpson index using the vegan R package. Paired Mann-Whitney U tests were applied to discordant twin pairs, and Benjamini-Hochberg correction was used for multiple testing. Based on TCRdb reprocessing of the reads, there is one entry per CDR3 protein sequence, and DNA is missing. The V and J calls shown here were made by TCRdb, not taken from the authors' results. For this sample, the table gives about 160,000 distinct CDR3 sequences. The ten top clones hold approximately 3% of the sample.

From each donor, a roughly 2.7 ml peripheral blood sample was collected into PAXgene tubes and stored at -80 degrees C. Without any T cell sorting, total RNA was extracted from whole blood using the PAXgene blood miRNA kit on an automated QIAcube. Peripheral blood from monozygotic twin pairs, either concordant or discordant for inflammatory bowel disease, underwent deep TCRalpha and TCRbeta repertoire profiling that used unique molecular barcoding. Smoking habits were recorded for all twin pairs, with individuals classified as current, former or never smokers. Broader findings and caveats from the paper: Differing immunosuppressive treatments among patients may have added background noise and inter-individual variability to the repertoires. IBD patients shared fewer clonotypes with other individuals than healthy twins did, most markedly in patients showing signs of disease activity. No difference in repertoire similarity was observed between concordant and discordant twins, possibly owing to limited statistical power. TCRbeta repertoire diversity, by inverse Simpson index, was decreased in IBD patients compared with their healthy co-twins. Distinction between different T cell subtypes could not be achieved in the analysis. The results gave no support for a single strong signal or clonotype linked to IBD.

The CDR3, cysteine through phenylalanine, is 15 amino acids long. No DNA is recorded. The TCR was taken from a human donor with ulcerative colitis or Crohn's disease, or a healthy co-twin of an affected twin (not recorded which). The specimen sequenced was blood. This receptor chain uses TRBV12-3 or TRBV12-4 and TRBJ1-5. The CDR3 protein sequence reads: CASSPRGNSNQPQHF.